A single sample gave rise to the 10 T cell receptor beta chains below, sequenced in a study of T cells in Graves' hyperthyroidism and ophthalmopathy. There were TCR beta CDR3 regions amplified from RNA transcripts. HTBI primers were employed in a first-round RT-PCR of the TCR CDR3. TCRdb reprocessed the multiplex PCR reads with MiXCR, giving one entry per CDR3 protein. The repertoire holds 490,000 or so distinct CDR3 sequences, with roughly 22% as singletons. The sequenced sample was blood. Receptors originate from a woman in her sixties or seventies with Graves' ophthalmopathy.

This clonotype occurred a few times. The rearrangement joins TRBV2 to TRBJ2-3; D tentatively fits TRBD1 or TRBD2 (5 bases each). Germline-derived CDR1 and CDR2 are SNHLY and FYNNEI. The CDR3 runs to 14 residues. The V gene lost 11 bases and the J gene lost 4 bases, with 19 bases spanning the gap. For the CDR3, the DNA is TGTGCCCCAATAAAAAGTCCGGGGCCAGATACGCAGTATTTT. Translated: CAPIKSPGPDTQYF. The full variable domain, with the rest looked up from reference TRBV2 and TRBJ2-3, is EPEVTQTPSHQVTQMGQEVILRCVPISNHLYFYWYRQILGQKVEFLVSFYNNEISEKSEIFDDQFSVERPDGSNFTLKIRSTKLEDSAMYFCAPIKSPGPDTQYFGPGTRLTVL.

Note on this clonotype: A much larger clone differs by one base, so this may be a read error. The rearrangement joins TRBV7-9 to TRBJ1-1; D gene uncertain. The CDR3 totals 13 residues. The germline V gene encodes CDR1 SEHNR and CDR2 FQNEAQ (reference sequence). CDR3 coding DNA: TGTGCCAGCAGCTTAGTAGCCGTGACTGAAGCTTCCTTT. Its protein is CASSLVAVTEASF.

This clonotype came up once. The CDR3 carries no conserved terminal phenylalanine or tryptophan, so it likely arises from a read error. This sequence joins TRBV6-1 and TRBJ2-7, with 10 bases aligning to TRBD2. This CDR3 is built from 19 residues. The V gene's germline CDR1 is MNHNS and CDR2 SASEGT. The junction had 19 bases not matched to a gene; V was cut back by 6 bases and J by 2 bases. As DNA, the CDR3 is TGTGCCAGCAGATCACCGGGACTAGCGTCCAGAATTGGCCCCTACGAGCAGTACCTC. Translated: CASRSPGLASRIGPYEQYL.

The chain carries TRBV7-3 and TRBJ2-1; 8 positions agree with TRBD2. With V trimmed by 5 bases and J by 3 bases, 9 bases remained unmatched. Germline V CDR1 and CDR2: SGHTA, FQGTGA. This CDR3 comprises 16 residues. The CDR3 DNA is TGTGCCAGCAGCCCTATCCCGGGACTAGGCTACAATGAGCAGTTCTTC. Amino acid sequence: CASSPIPGLGYNEQFF.

In DNA form, the CDR3 reads TGCGCCAGCAGCCAAGGTGGCGGGGAGCTGTTTTTT. This codes for CASSQGGGELFF. The rearrangement uses TRBV4-1 and TRBJ2-2; no firm D call. The CDR3 length is 12 residues. V lost 1 base and J 7 bases, leaving 4 bases between the germline ends. The V gene's germline CDR1 is MGHRA and CDR2 YSYEKL.

This clonotype was observed at least ten times. The genes are TRBV6-5 and TRBJ2-1; the match to TRBD2 covers 12 bases. The CDR3 has 18 residues. Germline CDR1 is MNHEY and CDR2 is SVGAGI. J was trimmed by 1 base and V by 0 bases; bases with no gene match: 4. The CDR3 protein is CASSYSRLAGASYNEQFF. CDR3 in DNA: TGTGCCAGCAGTTACTCGAGACTAGCGGGAGCGTCCTACAATGAGCAGTTCTTC.

This clonotype came up a few times. The V gene is TRBV12-3 or TRBV12-4, the J gene TRBJ2-2, with D perhaps TRBD1 or TRBD2 (5 bases each). Trimming stripped 4 bases from V and 3 bases from J, with 12 bases between. CDR3 length equals 15 residues. The CDR3 reads CASSYGTPYTGELFF. The CDR3 nucleotides are TGTGCCAGCAGTTACGGGACGCCGTACACCGGGGAGCTGTTTTTT.

Many counts were recorded for this clonotype. This sequence joins TRBV6-2 or TRBV6-3 and TRBJ1-1; D remains unclear. V was cut by 2 bases and J by 4 bases, with 8 bases left in between. The CDR3 totals 13 residues. Germline CDR1 MNHEY, CDR2 SVGEGT. The CDR3 sequence is CASSYPEVTEAFF. The CDR3 bases are TGTGCCAGCAGTTACCCCGAGGTCACTGAAGCTTTCTTT.

This rearrangement joins TRBV20-1 to TRBJ2-7, with D maybe TRBD1 (5 bases). This CDR3 has 13 amino acids. The V and J ends lost 3 bases and 2 bases respectively, with 11 bases between them. Germline loops: CDR1 DFQATT, CDR2 SNEGSKA (reference sequence). As DNA, the CDR3 is TGCAGTGCTAGCAGGGCACCCACCTACGAGCAGTACTTC. Translating it yields CSASRAPTYEQYF.

Ten or more counts support this clonotype. The chain couples TRBV29-1 to TRBJ2-1, with 7 bases identical to TRBD1. Trimming at V came to 4 bases and at J to 9 bases, leaving 3 bases not matched to a gene. The CDR3 consists of 11 residues. Germline V CDR1 and CDR2: SQVTM, ANQGSEA. CDR3 nucleotides: TGCAGCGTTGCTCCAGGGGGTGAGCAGTTCTTC. As protein: CSVAPGGEQFF.